This T cell receptor (beta chain) was retrieved from a study of cytomegalovirus exposure and HLA in healthy donors (dated by TCRdb to about 2017). Context from the whole study: An earlier analysis of more than 550 of the donors reported 276 Gb of sequence data and approximately 120 million unique TCR beta sequences obtained from about 180 million T cells. Approximately 300 gigabases of sequencing data and 91 million or so unique TCR sequences made up an early release that covered around 640 HLA-typed donors. Of the approximately 400 genotyped donors, about 80% fell in the genetic ancestry cluster associated with self-reported Caucasian donors. The study was designed to test whether signatures of past pathogen exposure could be identified by cataloging public T cell receptors. The study used immunosequencing to profile the T cell repertoires of hundreds of subjects and linked those repertoires to cytomegalovirus serostatus. In addition to the first cohort of several hundred subjects, a separate validation cohort of 130 or so different subjects was used. To predict cytomegalovirus infection status, the study combined high-throughput TCR immunosequencing, statistical association of individual TCRs with disease status, and machine learning. To study patterns of TCR occurrence, a later analysis re-analyzed previously published TCR beta repertoires from several hundred donors and added high-resolution HLA genotyping. Rather than using new phenotypic data, the later analysis identified candidate immune exposures from TCR beta sequences and from how often those sequences occurred across donors. An earlier analysis of approximately 580 of the donors used high-throughput TCR beta sequencing to judge whether each TCR beta V gene segment behaved as functional or pseudogenic. Donor age, sex, ethnicity and CMV serostatus were collected together with the repertoire data. A later genetic analysis took genome-wide SNP genotypes for 398 of the 666 donors and used that subset as a discovery cohort. All discovery cohort repertoires had been generated using a single sequencing platform. Class I and class II HLA loci were covered by the typing at four-digit resolution. The number of typed donors differed by locus: roughly 629-640 for A, B, C, DRB1 and DQB1; about 520 for DQA1; around 610 for DPA1; and roughly 470 for DPB1. Four or five DR-DQ haplotypes were handled as single units for association and clustering because linkage in the cohort was strong. Among some 400 genotyped donors of the cohort, an average of about 240,000 unique TCR beta nucleotide sequences were sequenced per donor, roughly 20% of them non-productive.

The cohort consisted of 650 to 700 healthy bone marrow donors. At the time of sampling, every cohort member was nominally healthy, though immune exposures that went unrecorded were likely present. The donor was CMV seronegative and was included in the group of 352 seronegative cohort members. A peripheral blood sample was provided by each donor, and peripheral blood mononuclear cells were used for TCR beta sequencing. Genomic DNA was extracted from the blood cell samples with the Qiagen DNeasy Blood Extraction Kit. Library preparation used the immunoSEQ multiplex PCR assay. For the multiplex PCR, a mixture combining 60 forward primers for TCR Vbeta segments and 13 reverse primers for TCR Jbeta segments was used. The CDR3 region of rearranged TCR beta genes was amplified from genomic DNA by a multiplex PCR assay. The Illumina HiSeq System was used to sequence the amplified TCR beta libraries as 87-base-pair reads. The source study handled its data this way. A later analysis tallied tens of millions of unique TCR beta chains across the approximately 670 repertoires, and about 12 million of those chains were shared by two or more donors. To remove PCR and sequencing errors, raw reads were error-corrected and collapsed into unique sequences using a nearest-neighbor algorithm that merged closely related sequences. To assign V, D and J gene segments, CDR3 sequences were aligned to IMGT reference sequences. For a sequence to be retained, a match of at least six nucleotides to both a V gene segment and a J gene segment was required. Rearrangements were classified as productive when the CDR3 lacked stop codons and remained in frame with V and J, and all other rearrangements were classified as non-productive. Following IMGT convention, CDR3 was defined as the stretch from the second conserved V-encoded cysteine up to the conserved J-encoded phenylalanine. In an earlier analysis of roughly 580 of the donors, sequences lacking an unambiguous match to a single V gene segment were excluded. In an earlier analysis of about 590 of the donors, a V segment was called functional when productive rearrangements were above 56.7%, and segregating when the standard deviation between donors exceeded 5%. A statistical classification framework was built for diagnosing cytomegalovirus status from the catalog of TCR beta chain sequences. In a later analysis, TCR nucleotide sequences were compared against IMGT/GENE-DB human TR gene sequences so that V and J genes could be assigned. Using the TCRdist pipeline, a later analysis assigned CDR3 sequences along with most-parsimonious VDJ recombination scenarios. In a later analysis, each TCR beta chain was defined by its CDR3 amino acid sequence together with its V-gene family, and reads lacking a unique V-gene family were excluded. A later analysis removed roughly 590 highly shared, low-generation-probability nucleotide sequences to deal with suspected cross-contamination and a sequencing artifact. In a later analysis, a clonal expansion index for each public chain was calculated from normalized within-repertoire ranks of inferred template counts. In a later analysis, generation probabilities were computed using a VDJ recombination model fitted to out-of-frame rearrangements, and the results were checked against IGoR. In a later analysis, hypergeometric tests were used to score TCR-TCR, TCR-HLA and TCR-CMV co-occurrence, with a repertoire-size bias correction applied to TCR pairs. To estimate false discovery rates, a later analysis permuted the HLA or CMV assignments 20 times. In a later analysis, co-occurring TCRs were grouped with DBSCAN, and TCRdist sequence similarity was added when clustering was performed within HLA-allele-positive subsets. Repertoires with fewer than 30,000 or more than 120,000 public chains were left out of co-occurrence clustering, as were about five repertoires with anomalous nucleotide sharing. Not all clones reach the TCRdb copy of this immuneACCESS table, which keeps in-frame sequences only. Checked studies attribute under half of the gap to unresolved V genes and leave the rest unexplained. V, J and clone size were drawn from that table, and D and trimming were deduced from the DNA. Per the sample table, the count is approximately 110,000 clones. The top ten clones comprise 0.9% to 1.2% of the sample.

For this clone: Which antigen it targets is not known.

CDR1 is given as MNHNS and CDR2 as SASEGT, both from the germline V gene. V loses 1 base, J loses 1 base, and the germline ends lie 7 bases apart. Measured from the cysteine to the phenylalanine, the CDR3 is 14 residues long. Only CDR3 DNA remains: 42 bases, in frame from the first base. The paper as a whole reports these results and caveats: In a later analysis, the rate of TCR association differed among HLA loci, with DRB1 alleles having the most associated TCRs and HLA-C alleles having the fewest. CMV serostatus was the only immune exposure information available for the cohort. Compared with equally common non-associated chains, HLA-associated TCR beta chains in a later analysis were more clonally expanded and had lower generation probabilities. Linkage disequilibrium might explain the correlated functional status among segregating V segments, but an unknown experimental factor could not be ruled out. Assigning TCR associations to individual alleles was difficult when HLA alleles, especially DR and DQ, strongly co-occurred. Most TCR sequences were observed very rarely across donors, whereas some public TCRs were present in many individuals. In both the original and validation cohorts, the classifier was reported to diagnose cytomegalovirus status with high specificity and sensitivity. The study gave a list of more than 150 TCR beta chains associated with cytomegalovirus. A further reported finding was that TCR beta sequences accurately predicted the HLA-A and HLA-B alleles for most subjects in the first cohort. It was suggested by the authors that the approach could potentially be generalized to other disease states and immunological phenotypes. Several of the top co-occurrence clusters appeared to be linked to parvovirus B19, influenza, CMV and Epstein-Barr virus, according to a later analysis. In a later analysis, most CMV-associated TCR beta chains were found to appear HLA-restricted, with HLA associations seemingly driven largely by CMV exposure. A later analysis associated 15,000 or so TCR beta sequences with specific HLA alleles at a false discovery rate of 0.05. A cluster of highly shared sequence variants was judged likely to be a technical artifact of the sequencing pipeline. Some IMGT-functional V segments, including TRBV6-2 and TRBV6-3, could not be told apart with the 87-base-pair reads, so those segments were excluded. Only TCR beta chains were sequenced in this cohort, and the absence of alpha or paired-chain data limited detectable features. An association between a missense DCLRE1C variant and V-gene and J-gene trimming of TCR beta chains was found in a later genetic analysis and replicated in an independent cohort. Because counts were too low, 15 to 20 rarely observed V segments, including chromosome 9 orphons, were excluded from the earlier analysis of roughly 580 of the donors. An earlier analysis of around 600 of the donors showed that most TCR beta V segments appeared in productive rearrangements either about 87% or about 30% of the time, which broadly matched IMGT annotations. Because HLA typing was missing for some donors at each locus, association tests included only the typed subset. The presence/absence analyses assumed that sequencing depth was roughly uniform across donors, and that assumption may not be true. A few of the identified cytomegalovirus-associated TCR beta chains were confirmed in vitro to be specific for cytomegalovirus antigens. According to a later genetic analysis, donors in an Asian-associated ancestry cluster had fewer N-insertions in productive TCRs than the approximately 700-donor mean.

The V gene is TRBV6-1 and the J gene is TRBJ1-2; TRBD1 could be the D gene, as 5 bases match. The receptor comes from a man aged 18 to 29 in good health and CMV-seronegative. The specimen was PBMCs. CDR3 loop: CASSEGQINYGYTF. The bases read TGTGCCAGCAGTGAAGGACAGATTAACTATGGCTACACCTTC.